A selection of T cell receptor beta chains follows, all from one sample in a study of cytomegalovirus exposure and HLA in healthy donors. Clones were sequenced by immunoSEQ multiplex PCR, and TCRdb holds only the in-frame ones, with some missing. Among some 150,000 clones listed, less than 85% were seen once. Sequencing input: PBMCs. These receptors originate from a man aged 55 to 70 in good health and CMV-seronegative. Both conserved end residues are part of each CDR3. The order of the fields is V gene, D gene, J gene, clone size, CDR3 protein, CDR3 DNA. The D gene is left open where the match is weak. Clone size is not always given. Where it is, it says once, few, many or a class for expanded clones.

TRBV2	NA	TRBJ2-2	NA	CASSRSTAAATGELFF	TGTGCCAGCAGCCGGTCGACGGCGGCGGCCACCGGGGAGCTGTTTTTT
TRBV25-1	NA	TRBJ2-5	NA	CASTELGGVGTQYF	TGTGCCAGCACCGAACTGGGGGGTGTCGGGACCCAGTACTTC
TRBV7-2	NA	TRBJ2-1	NA	CASSLRTVEFF	TGTGCCAGCAGCTTACGGACAGTTGAGTTCTTC
TRBV7-3	TRBD2	TRBJ2-3	few	CASSLKAGGYTDTQYF	TGTGCCAGCAGCTTAAAGGCGGGGGGGTATACGGATACGCAGTATTTT
TRBV2	NA	TRBJ1-5	NA	CASSEQGSNQPQHF	TGTGCCAGCAGTGAACAGGGATCCAATCAGCCCCAGCATTTT
TRBV29-1	TRBD1	TRBJ1-1	NA	CSVEVAGGTEAFF	TGCAGCGTTGAAGTGGCAGGGGGCACTGAAGCTTTCTTT
TRBV7-2	TRBD2	TRBJ2-2	NA	CAGSSRASGRAGELFF	TGTGCCGGCAGCTCCCGGGCTAGCGGGAGGGCCGGGGAGCTGTTTTTT
TRBV7-8	TRBD1	TRBJ1-4	NA	CASSPTRGEDEKLFF	TGTGCCAGCAGCCCAACCAGGGGGGAGGACGAAAAACTGTTTTTT
TRBV7-7	NA	TRBJ2-7	NA	CASSRDFSFSEQYF	TGTGCCAGCAGCCGGGACTTCTCGTTCTCCGAGCAGTACTTC
TRBV4-3	NA	TRBJ2-2	NA	CASSQLAEAGELFF	TGCGCCAGCAGCCAACTAGCCGAGGCCGGGGAGCTGTTTTTT